The present T cell receptor (beta chain) was sequenced within a study of early T cells in non-severe SARS-CoV-2 infection. The wider study: It was bulk RNA from unsorted whole blood that was sequenced, and the chains were unpaired. Regarding the study as a whole: VDJdb matching, biased toward anti-spike CD8 responses, missed private and CD4 specificities.

TCRdb recomputed calls from the 5' RACE reads with MiXCR, one row per CDR3 protein. The data show approximately 97,000 distinct CDR3 sequences, about 11% seen once. This clonotype has a handful of counts. The antigen remains unidentified. The CDR3 contains 15 residues. Germline CDR1 SGHAT, CDR2 FQNNGV. V lost 2 bases and J lost 0; bases outside the gene matches: 0. The chain is built from TRBV11-2 and TRBJ2-1, with 8 positions matching TRBD2. The sequence was collected from an adult who was a healthcare worker with PCR-confirmed SARS-CoV-2 infection or an uninfected control (not recorded which). The material was whole blood, obtained at baseline. CDR3: CASSLTSGSYNEQFF. CDR3 nucleotides: TGTGCCAGCAGCTTAACTAGCGGCTCCTACAATGAGCAGTTCTTC.